What follows are 29 T cell receptor beta chains derived from one specimen sequenced in a study of blood T cells in healthy people across ages. Combining a sample-barcoded 5' primer with a J-beta primer mix, a second PCR ran for about 7 to 11 cycles. TCRdb analysed the 5' RACE reads with MiXCR anew, one entry per CDR3 protein. Of roughly 2 million distinct CDR3 sequences listed, 49% are singletons. Material for sequencing was blood. These receptors were taken from a woman aged 40 to 50 in good health.

This clonotype appeared a few times. The genes are TRBV7-2 and TRBJ2-7; D perhaps matches TRBD2 (5 bases). This CDR3 spans 15 amino acids. CDR1 and CDR2 (germline): SGHTA, FQGNSA. Deletions cut 0 bases from V and 3 bases from J, with 12 bases between. Here the CDR3 DNA reads TGTGCCAGCAGCTTAGCGCCAGGACTGGGCTACGAGCAGTACTTC. Translated, it gives CASSLAPGLGYEQYF.

The genes are TRBV20-1 and TRBJ2-3; 8 bases fit TRBD2. The V and J ends lost 3 bases and 1 base, in that order; junction bases with no gene match: 6. Per germline, CDR1 DFQATT and CDR2 SNEGSKA (reference sequence). The CDR3 extends over 15 amino acids. CDR3 sequence reads: CSASSTSGRTDTQYF. CDR3 sequence (DNA): TGCAGTGCTAGCTCTACTAGCGGACGCACAGATACGCAGTATTTT.

This clonotype has more than one count but fewer than ten. The V and J genes are TRBV20-1 and TRBJ2-7, with D possibly matching TRBD1 (7 bases). CDR1 and CDR2 from the germline V gene are DFQATT and SNEGSKA (reference sequence). V was clipped by 3 bases and J by 3 bases, with 18 bases between them. The length of the CDR3 is 15 residues. The CDR3 reads CSASSPAGGLYEQYF. The CDR3 DNA sequence: TGCAGTGCTAGTTCTCCGGCAGGGGGGCTCTACGAGCAGTACTTC.

This clonotype was counted a few times. The V and J genes are TRBV7-3 and TRBJ1-1; no clear D gene. Germline CDR1 is SGHTA and CDR2 is FQGTGA. The length of the CDR3 is 14 residues. Deletions cut 3 bases from V and 0 bases from J, with 8 bases between. The CDR3 nucleotides are TGTGCCAGCAGCTTGGGGAGCATGAACACTGAAGCTTTCTTT. Translating gives CASSLGSMNTEAFF.

This chain uses TRBV20-1 with TRBJ2-1; no reliable D call. The length of the CDR3 is 12 residues. From germline, CDR1 is DFQATT and CDR2 SNEGSKA (reference sequence). V was cut by 6 bases and J by 5 bases, with 11 bases left in between. This CDR3 is CSAARRNNEQFF. The CDR3, as DNA: TGCAGTGCGGCACGACGCAACAATGAGCAGTTCTTC.

This clonotype was seen more than once but under ten times. The chain has TRBV24-1 and TRBJ2-7; TRBD1 matches 7 bases. Germline CDR1 is KGHDR and CDR2 is SFDVKD. The CDR3 has 15 amino acids. The V and J ends lost 3 bases and 3 bases, in that order; junction bases with no gene match: 7. Written as DNA, the CDR3 is TGTGCCACCAGTGATCCCAGGACAGGAGACTACGAGCAGTACTTC. It encodes CATSDPRTGDYEQYF.

This clonotype was counted a few times. V is TRBV6-6 and J is TRBJ2-5; D is perhaps TRBD2 (5 bases). The V end was cut by 2 bases, the J end by 4 bases, with 11 bases between. The CDR3 is 14 residues long. Germline values: CDR1 MNHNY, CDR2 SVGAGI (reference sequence). The CDR3 sequence is CASSYGPRGETQYF. The CDR3 bases are TGTGCCAGCAGTTACGGACCTCGGGGAGAGACCCAGTACTTC.

The rearrangement links TRBV28 to TRBJ1-4; 9 nucleotides match TRBD1. Unmatched junction bases numbered 16, after V lost 7 bases and J lost 4 bases. The V gene's germline CDR1 is MDHEN and CDR2 SYDVKM. The CDR3 runs to 18 residues. CDR3 sequence: CASKSERDREWINEKLFF. The CDR3 DNA follows: TGTGCCAGCAAATCCGAGAGGGACAGGGAATGGATTAATGAAAAACTGTTTTTT.

V and J are TRBV4-1 and TRBJ2-7; 7 bases are a match to TRBD1. V lost 0 bases, J lost 5 bases, and 16 bases stayed unmatched. The CDR3 is 18 residues long. CDR1 MGHRA and CDR2 YSYEKL come from the germline V gene. CDR3 loop: CASSQDARTGTATHEQYF. CDR3 nucleotide sequence: TGCGCCAGCAGCCAAGATGCCAGGACTGGGACAGCCACCCACGAGCAGTACTTC.

The chain links TRBV10-3 to TRBJ2-3; 13 bases are a match to TRBD2. V shed 4 bases and J 2 bases; nucleotides not matched to a gene: 6. The CDR3 runs 17 residues. Germline V CDR1 and CDR2: ENHRY, SYGVKD. The CDR3 loop is CAISGLAGGLDTDTQYF. The CDR3, as DNA: TGTGCCATCAGTGGACTAGCGGGGGGCCTAGACACAGATACGCAGTATTTT.

This clonotype appeared a few times. This chain connects TRBV20-1 to TRBJ2-4; possibly TRBD1 for D (7 bases). TRBJ2-7 explains the end of the DNA better; the J call may be wrong. CDR3 length: 12 amino acids. The V gene's germline CDR1 is DFQATT and CDR2 SNEGSKA (reference sequence). The CDR3 nucleotides are TGCAGCAGACTAGGGGGCGCCCACGAGCAGTACTTC. This encodes CSRLGGAHEQYF.

This clonotype was seen a few times. This rearrangement joins TRBV7-9 to TRBJ1-5, with 7 nucleotides matching TRBD1. The V and J ends lost 4 bases and 4 bases, in that order; junction bases with no gene match: 4. The CDR3 is made up of 14 amino acids. Germline loops: CDR1 SEHNR, CDR2 FQNEAQ (reference sequence). CDR3 residues: CASSSQGGNQPQHF. The CDR3 coding sequence is TGTGCCAGCAGCTCCCAGGGGGGGAATCAGCCCCAGCATTTT. Full variable domain (missing parts from reference TRBV7-9 and TRBJ1-5): DTGVSQNPRHKITKRGQNVTFRCDPISEHNRLYWYRQTLGQGPEFLTYFQNEAQLEKSRLLSDRFSAERPKGSFSTLEIQRTEQGDSAMYLCASSSQGGNQPQHFGDGTRLSIL.

This clonotype has a handful of counts. This rearrangement joins TRBV24-1 to TRBJ1-2, with D perhaps TRBD1 (6 bases). The germline CDR1 and CDR2 sequences are KGHDR and SFDVKD. CDR3 size: 15 residues. Trimming cost V 5 bases and J 3 bases, with 15 bases left between them. CDR3 amino acids: CATSGGRGHDYGYTF. CDR3 nucleotide sequence: TGTGCCACCAGTGGGGGCCGGGGACACGACTATGGCTACACCTTC.

This clonotype was counted many times. The V and J genes are TRBV4-2 and TRBJ2-5; 8 nucleotides match TRBD2. V lost 0 bases and J lost 1; bases outside the gene matches: 7. Germline V CDR1 and CDR2: LGHNA, YNFKEQ. The CDR3 has 17 amino acids. The CDR3 DNA is TGTGCCAGCAGCCAAGATGTATTAGCGGGGATCCAAGAGACCCAGTACTTC. Translated: CASSQDVLAGIQETQYF.

There are a few counts of this clonotype. V gene TRBV20-1 combines with J gene TRBJ2-3; D unresolved. The CDR3 spans 12 residues. Per the germline V gene, CDR1 is DFQATT and CDR2 is SNEGSKA (reference sequence). The germline V and J ends were trimmed by 1 base and 6 bases, with 8 bases remaining between them. The CDR3 protein is CSARAFGDTQYF. Here the CDR3 DNA reads TGCAGTGCTAGAGCATTTGGCGATACGCAGTATTTT.

There are a few counts of this clonotype. This rearrangement joins TRBV20-1 to TRBJ2-3; perhaps TRBD1 as D (5 bases). With 6 bases removed from V and 2 bases from J, the gap between germline ends came to 18 bases. Germline V gene data show CDR1 as DFQATT and CDR2 as SNEGSKA (reference sequence). The CDR3 is 15 residues long. CDR3 nucleotide sequence: TGCAGTGCCCGATTATTTGGGGCCTACACAGATACGCAGTATTTT. This gives the protein CSARLFGAYTDTQYF.

This clonotype was seen more than once but under ten times. The rearrangement links TRBV9 to TRBJ2-1; 7 nucleotides line up with TRBD1. The CDR3 runs 15 residues. V shed 1 base and J 7 bases; nucleotides not matched to a gene: 8. CDR1 is SGDLS, CDR2 YYNGEE, per germline. This CDR3 is CASSVSGDRENEQFF. In nucleotides, the CDR3 is TGTGCCAGCAGCGTATCTGGAGACAGGGAAAATGAGCAGTTCTTC.

As concerns this clonotype: Since a much larger clone is just one base distant, this may be a read error. The V and J genes are TRBV7-2 and TRBJ2-7, with D possibly being TRBD2 (6 bases). CDR1 is SGHTA, CDR2 FQGNSA, per germline. The CDR3 has 13 residues. Trimming left V 1 base short and J 9 bases short, with 13 bases between. The CDR3 bases are TGTGCCAGCAGCTTAGGTCGGGGGAACGGGCAGTACTTC. Its protein is CASSLGRGNGQYF.

CDR3 nucleotides: TGTGCCAGCAGTTCCCAGGGAAGAGGGCACAATGAGCAGTTCTTC. Translation gives CASSSQGRGHNEQFF. V and J are TRBV28 and TRBJ2-1; D could derive from TRBD1 or TRBD2 (5 bases each). Germline CDR1 MDHEN, CDR2 SYDVKM. V shed 4 bases and J shed 5 bases, with 15 bases lying between them. This CDR3 region has 15 residues. Drawing the rest from reference TRBV28 and TRBJ2-1, the complete variable domain is DVKVTQSSRYLVKRTGEKVFLECVQDMDHENMFWYRQDPGLGLRLIYFSYDVKMKEKGDIPEGYSVSREKKERFSLILESASTNQTSMYLCASSSQGRGHNEQFFGPGTRLTVL.

This clonotype has a count of ten or more. V and J are TRBV29-1 and TRBJ1-1; TRBD1 might be the D (5 bases). This CDR3 has 12 residues. The V end was cut by 3 bases, the J end by 5 bases, with 10 bases between. In germline, CDR1 is SQVTM, CDR2 ANQGSEA. The CDR3 here is CSVDGGSTEAFF. In DNA form, the CDR3 reads TGCAGCGTTGACGGGGGTAGTACTGAAGCTTTCTTT. Full variable domain (remainder filled in from reference TRBV29-1 and TRBJ1-1): SAVISQKPSRDICQRGTSLTIQCQVDSQVTMMFWYRQQPGQSLTLIATANQGSEATYESGFVIDKFPISRPNLTFSTLTVSNMSPEDSSIYLCSVDGGSTEAFFGQGTRLTVV.

This chain joins TRBV10-3 and TRBJ2-7; 11 nucleotides agree with TRBD1. The V gene's germline CDR1 is ENHRY and CDR2 SYGVKD. With V trimmed by 8 bases and J by 4 bases, 4 bases remained unmatched. The CDR3 totals 13 residues. This CDR3 reads CAIAGTGGYEQYF. CDR3 DNA: TGTGCCATCGCCGGGACAGGGGGGTACGAGCAGTACTTC.

The chain combines TRBV7-3 with TRBJ2-5; 8 positions match TRBD1. The CDR3 has 16 residues. V shed 1 base, J shed 5 bases, and the junction held 9 bases outside the gene matches. CDR1 is SGHTA, CDR2 FQGTGA, per germline. The CDR3 loop reads CASSLKGQARVETQYF. CDR3 nucleotide sequence: TGTGCCAGCAGCTTAAAGGGACAGGCTCGCGTTGAGACCCAGTACTTC.

The chain has TRBV4-1 and TRBJ2-5; D is perhaps TRBD1 (6 bases). Germline V gene lookup returns CDR1 MGHRA and CDR2 YSYEKL. The length of the CDR3 is 15 residues. The V end was cut by 2 bases, the J end by 7 bases, with 17 bases between. The CDR3 coding sequence is TGCGCCAGCAGCCAATCACAGGAGACGACAGGGACCCAGTACTTC. This translates into CASSQSQETTGTQYF.

This clonotype was seen more than once but under ten times. V is TRBV15 and J is TRBJ1-2; possible D gene TRBD1, 6 bases. V shed 0 bases and J shed 1 base, with 21 bases lying between them. Germline-derived CDR1 and CDR2 are LNHNV and YYDKDF (reference sequence). There are 19 residues in the CDR3. CDR3 loop: CATSRDVGFVQGRNYGYTF. CDR3 DNA: TGTGCCACCAGCAGAGATGTCGGATTCGTTCAGGGGCGTAACTATGGCTACACCTTC.

This chain uses TRBV9 with TRBJ2-7; TRBD1 aligns across 7 bases. The J call is in doubt because the DNA end fits TRBJ2-5 better. Germline V gene sequence: CDR1 SGDLS, CDR2 YYNGEE. CDR3 length: 16 amino acids. The CDR3 here is CASSVGSGGLGETQYF. Written as DNA, the CDR3 is TGTGCCAGCAGCGTAGGCTCAGGGGGTTTGGGAGAGACCCAGTACTTC.

The table lists this clonotype with a count of one. The gene calls are TRBV4-2 and TRBJ1-2, with TRBD1 matching 7 bases. V dropped 1 base and J dropped 1; count of bases not matched to a gene: 6. CDR3 length: 16 residues. Germline V gene data show CDR1 as LGHNA and CDR2 as YNFKEQ. This CDR3 is CASSQGGTESNYGYTF. CDR3 sequence (DNA): TGTGCCAGCAGCCAAGGGGGGACAGAGAGTAACTATGGCTACACCTTC.

The V and J genes are TRBV20-1 and TRBJ1-2, with TRBD1 identical over 9 bases. Germline assignment: CDR1 DFQATT and CDR2 SNEGSKA (reference sequence). The CDR3 has 15 amino acids. In DNA form, the CDR3 reads TGCAATCCCCCGGGACAGGGACACCTTTTAGATGGCTACACCTTC. It specifies CNPPGQGHLLDGYTF.

V and J are TRBV28 and TRBJ1-4; tentatively, D is TRBD1 (6 bases). The V end was cut by 3 bases, the J end by 5 bases, with 13 bases between. Germline V CDR1 and CDR2: MDHEN, SYDVKM. The CDR3 spans 15 residues. CDR3 DNA sequence: TGTGCCAGCAGTTTGGGACACCGAACGAATGAAAAACTGTTTTTT. As protein: CASSLGHRTNEKLFF. The full variable domain, completed using reference TRBV28 and TRBJ1-4, is DVKVTQSSRYLVKRTGEKVFLECVQDMDHENMFWYRQDPGLGLRLIYFSYDVKMKEKGDIPEGYSVSREKKERFSLILESASTNQTSMYLCASSLGHRTNEKLFFGSGTQLSVL.

J is TRBJ1-1 and V is TRBV12-3 or TRBV12-4; D remains ambiguous. This CDR3 contains 12 residues. Trimming cost V 4 bases and J 3 bases, with 6 bases left between them. CDR3 sequence: CASSYDDTEAFF. CDR3 DNA: TGTGCCAGCAGTTATGACGACACTGAAGCTTTCTTT.